What follows are 23 T cell receptor beta chains derived from one specimen sequenced in a study of shared clonotypes between healthy human individuals. Produced via immunoSEQ multiplex PCR; TCRdb's table is partial and in-frame only. The data contain over 850,000 clones, around 78% of them seen just once; the ten biggest clones take up 0.4% to 0.55%. Sequenced input: memory CD4+ T cells from PBMCs. Noted subset: CD45RA-negative fraction. Source of these receptors: a man aged 18 to 29 in good health. Some clones in this sample may be carry-over from other donors' samples.

V gene TRBV6-5 combines with J gene TRBJ2-1, with TRBD2 as a possible D gene (5 bases). The V end lost 6 bases, the J end lost 8 bases, and 17 bases lay between the germline ends. Germline CDR1 and CDR2: MNHEY and SVGAGI. The CDR3 has 14 residues. CDR3 coding DNA: TGTGCCAGCAGAACCGGACTCCTGTTGGATGAGCAGTTCTTC. Translating gives CASRTGLLLDEQFF.

This clone was recorded at least ten times. This chain joins TRBV15 and TRBJ1-2; tentatively, D is TRBD1 (6 bases). The V gene lost 1 base and the J gene lost 2 bases, with 20 bases spanning the gap. The CDR3 has 18 amino acids. Germline V gene data show CDR1 as LNHNV and CDR2 as YYDKDF (reference sequence). The CDR3 nucleotides are TGTGCCACCAGCAGAGGGTACATAGGGGGGGCCCAGAACTATGGCTACACCTTC. This sequence encodes CATSRGYIGGAQNYGYTF. Looking up the rest from reference TRBV15 and TRBJ1-2 gives the full variable domain: DAMVIQNPRYQVTQFGKPVTLSCSQTLNHNVMYWYQQKSSQAPKLLFHYYDKDFNNEADTPDNFQSRRPNTSFCFLDIRSPGLGDTAMYLCATSRGYIGGAQNYGYTFGSGTRLTVV.

The chain carries TRBV25-1 and TRBJ2-1, with a weak D call TRBD2 (6 bases). With 9 bases removed from V and 7 bases from J, the gap between germline ends came to 13 bases. Per germline, CDR1 MGHDK and CDR2 SYGVNS. This CDR3 comprises 12 residues. CDR3 amino acids: CARWGVANEQFF. Written as DNA, the CDR3 is TGTGCCAGGTGGGGGGTGGCTAATGAGCAGTTCTTC.

Regarding this clone: With only one base between it and a far larger clone, this is likely a read error. CDR3 protein: CAWSVGTGGSKNIQYF. CDR3 coding DNA: TGTGCCTGGAGCGTCGGGACAGGGGGCAGTAAAAACATTCAGTACTTC. The chain uses TRBV30 and TRBJ2-4; 12 positions agree with TRBD1. The CDR3 is made up of 16 amino acids. The V gene end was trimmed by 3 bases and the J gene end by 4 bases; junction bases not matched to a gene: 7. Per germline, CDR1 GTSNPN and CDR2 SVGIG (reference sequence).

The CDR3 coding sequence is TGTGCCAGCAGTTTGGGTAGTACCTACGAGCAGTACTTC. This encodes CASSLGSTYEQYF. This chain uses TRBV27 with TRBJ2-7, with no clear D. CDR3 length: 13 residues. The germline CDR1 and CDR2 sequences are MNHEY and SMNVEV (reference sequence). The ends were cut back, 3 bases at V and 2 bases at J, with 8 bases in the middle.

The V gene is TRBV9, the J gene TRBJ2-4; weak D call: TRBD1 (6 bases). CDR3 length: 14 amino acids. Germline lookup yields CDR1 SGDLS and CDR2 YYNGEE. The ends were cut back, 4 bases at V and 5 bases at J, with 13 bases in the middle. CDR3: CASSSPRGENIQYF. CDR3 DNA sequence: TGTGCCAGCAGCTCCCCCAGGGGCGAAAACATTCAGTACTTC.

This clone was counted ten times or more. The chain recombines TRBV4-1 with TRBJ1-1; D is undetermined. V lost 0 bases and J lost 10, with 15 bases in between. This CDR3 comprises 14 residues. Germline-derived CDR1 and CDR2 are MGHRA and YSYEKL. CDR3 sequence (DNA): TGCGCCAGCAGCCAAGAGACGGGCCGAGGAGGAGCTTTCTTT. Protein: CASSQETGRGGAFF.

V usage is TRBV7-2 and J usage is TRBJ1-2, with a possible D match to TRBD1 (5 bases). Germline CDR1 is SGHTA and CDR2 is FQGNSA. The CDR3 sequence is 18 residues long. The V end was cut by 1 base, the J end by 3 bases, with 21 bases between. CDR3 residues: CASSLVGGGEGLDYGYTF. The CDR3 nucleotides are TGTGCCAGCAGCTTAGTGGGGGGAGGCGAGGGGCTCGACTATGGCTACACCTTC.

This sequence joins TRBV13 and TRBJ2-7, with 10 bases identical to TRBD2. Germline values: CDR1 PRHDT, CDR2 FYEKMQ (reference sequence). V gave up 5 bases and J gave up 2 bases; unmatched junction bases: 3. The length of the CDR3 is 14 residues. In DNA form, the CDR3 reads TGTGCCAGCAGCCGTAGCGGGAGGACCTACGAGCAGTACTTC. Protein sequence: CASSRSGRTYEQYF.

Turning to this clone: This CDR3 is also generated by other DNA sequences in the sample. The chain combines TRBV5-1 with TRBJ2-1, with TRBD2 matching over 9 bases. Unmatched junction bases numbered 5, after V lost 0 bases and J lost 4 bases. CDR1 and CDR2 from the germline V gene are SGHRS and YFSETQ. CDR3 length equals 16 residues. CDR3 loop: CASSLAGTSSYNEQFF. Here the CDR3 DNA reads TGCGCCAGCAGCTTGGCGGGGACTAGCTCATACAATGAGCAGTTCTTC. The full variable domain, its missing parts supplied by reference TRBV5-1 and TRBJ2-1, is KAGVTQTPRYLIKTRGQQVTLSCSPISGHRSVSWYQQTPGQGLQFLFEYFSETQRNKGNFPGRFSGRQFSNSRSEMNVSTLELGDSALYLCASSLAGTSSYNEQFFGPGTRLTVL.

This chain links TRBV28 with TRBJ2-3; weak D call: TRBD2 (6 bases). Per the germline V gene, CDR1 is MDHEN and CDR2 is SYDVKM. The CDR3 totals 14 residues. Trimming took 6 bases from V and 3 from J, leaving 13 bases between them. The CDR3 protein is CASSRLGLTDTQYF. The CDR3 DNA is TGTGCCAGCAGCCGACTAGGTTTGACAGATACGCAGTATTTT.

About this clone itself: Other DNA sequences within the sample encode an identical CDR3. The V call is TRBV2, the J call TRBJ1-2; D is ambiguous. With 4 bases removed from V and 2 bases from J, the gap between germline ends came to 14 bases. Germline loops: CDR1 SNHLY, CDR2 FYNNEI. This CDR3 comprises 15 residues. The CDR3 coding sequence is TGTGCCAGCAGTGGACGACCGACTTCCAACTATGGCTACACCTTC. This translates into CASSGRPTSNYGYTF.

This CDR3 is CASSPSVSADTQYF. Written as DNA, the CDR3 is TGTGCCAGCAGCCCTTCCGTTTCCGCAGATACGCAGTATTTT. This chain connects TRBV7-9 to TRBJ2-3; no clear D. The CDR3 length is 14 residues. V was trimmed by 5 bases and J by 4 bases, leaving 13 bases between them. CDR1 and CDR2 (germline): SEHNR, FQNEAQ (reference sequence).

This clone was seen a single time. The genes are TRBV4-1 and TRBJ2-3; 10 bases align to TRBD2. The V gene's germline CDR1 is MGHRA and CDR2 YSYEKL. The CDR3 loop spans 16 amino acids. V gave up 0 bases and J gave up 4 bases; unmatched junction bases: 4. The CDR3 coding sequence is TGCGCCAGCAGCCAAGATTTAGCGGGAGGACCAGATACGCAGTATTTT. Translating gives CASSQDLAGGPDTQYF.

This chain connects TRBV5-1 to TRBJ1-3; D call uncertain. Trimming pared 2 bases from V and 0 bases from J, leaving 6 bases between. Germline CDR1 and CDR2: SGHRS and YFSETQ. This CDR3 is 14 amino acids long. The CDR3, as DNA: TGCGCCAGCAGCTTCGTAGGCTCTGGAAACACCATATATTTT. Protein product: CASSFVGSGNTIYF.

The V gene is TRBV27, the J gene TRBJ2-2; D might be TRBD2 (5 bases). Trimming cost V 7 bases and J 5 bases, with 14 bases left between them. This CDR3 is built from 14 residues. Germline CDR1 and CDR2: MNHEY and SMNVEV (reference sequence). CDR3: CASKGERRTGELFF. The CDR3 DNA reads as TGTGCCAGCAAAGGAGAGCGGAGAACCGGGGAGCTGTTTTTT.

With regard to this clone: A read error is the likely source, as a far larger clone sits one nucleotide away. The sample has other DNA sequences that encode this CDR3 too. V gene TRBV29-1 combines with J gene TRBJ1-1; perhaps TRBD1 as D (6 bases). Per the germline V gene, CDR1 is SQVTM and CDR2 is ANQGSEA. The CDR3 spans 15 residues. In DNA, the CDR3 is TGCCGCGGTGGGGGCGGGTGGGGAATGAACACTGAAGCTTTCTTT. This codes for CRGGGGWGMNTEAFF.

The rearrangement joins TRBV20-1 to TRBJ2-5; D may be TRBD2 (5 bases). V lost 3 bases, J lost 5 bases, and 7 bases lay in between. Looked up from germline, CDR1 is DFQATT and CDR2 is SNEGSKA (reference sequence). The CDR3 spans 11 residues. CDR3 nucleotide sequence: TGCAGTGCTAGTACGGGGGAGACCCAGTACTTC. It yields the protein CSASTGETQYF.

The CDR3: CAITAPGYGYTF. In nucleotides, the CDR3 is TGTGCCATCACCGCACCTGGCTATGGCTACACCTTC. V is TRBV10-3 and J is TRBJ1-2; D is unclear. This CDR3 has 12 residues. V lost 7 bases, J lost 4 bases, and 10 bases lay in between. Germline V CDR1 and CDR2: ENHRY, SYGVKD.

This clone was recorded once. The chain combines TRBV28 with TRBJ1-2, with D unclear. CDR1 and CDR2 from the germline V gene are MDHEN and SYDVKM. V shed 4 bases and J shed 8 bases, with 14 bases lying between them. The CDR3 has 13 amino acids. The CDR3 DNA sequence: TGTGCCAGCAGTTCCGTAGCCGTTTTGGGCTACACCTTC. As protein: CASSSVAVLGYTF.

The genes are TRBV5-1 and TRBJ2-5; the D is unclear. V lost 0 bases and J lost 0, with 12 bases in between. The CDR3 loop spans 16 amino acids. CDR1 is SGHRS, CDR2 YFSETQ, per germline. Here the CDR3 reads CASSLEAHRDQETQYF. CDR3 DNA: TGCGCCAGCAGCTTGGAGGCCCACCGGGACCAAGAGACCCAGTACTTC.

The CDR3 here is CAWSARGAFGGGYTF. The DNA for the CDR3 is TGTGCCTGGAGTGCAAGGGGCGCCTTCGGAGGGGGCTACACCTTC. This chain joins TRBV30 and TRBJ1-2; weak D call: TRBD1 (5 bases). Germline lookup yields CDR1 GTSNPN and CDR2 SVGIG (reference sequence). The germline V and J ends were trimmed by 1 base and 8 bases, with 20 bases remaining between them. The CDR3 totals 15 residues. Looking up the rest from reference TRBV30 and TRBJ1-2 gives the full variable domain: SQTIHQWPATLVQPVGSPLSLECTVEGTSNPNLYWYRQAAGRGLQLLFYSVGIGQISSEVPQNLSASRPQDRQFILSSKKLLLSDSGFYLCAWSARGAFGGGYTFGSGTRLTVV.

The chain joins TRBV5-6 to TRBJ2-2; TRBD1 matches 8 bases. J gave up 5 bases and V 6 bases, and 9 bases lay outside the gene matches. This CDR3 is 15 amino acids long. The germline CDR1 and CDR2 sequences are SGHDT and YYEEEE. CDR3 DNA sequence: TGTGCCAGCAACCTTGGACAGGGAGGAACCGGGGAGCTGTTTTTT. It yields the protein CASNLGQGGTGELFF.